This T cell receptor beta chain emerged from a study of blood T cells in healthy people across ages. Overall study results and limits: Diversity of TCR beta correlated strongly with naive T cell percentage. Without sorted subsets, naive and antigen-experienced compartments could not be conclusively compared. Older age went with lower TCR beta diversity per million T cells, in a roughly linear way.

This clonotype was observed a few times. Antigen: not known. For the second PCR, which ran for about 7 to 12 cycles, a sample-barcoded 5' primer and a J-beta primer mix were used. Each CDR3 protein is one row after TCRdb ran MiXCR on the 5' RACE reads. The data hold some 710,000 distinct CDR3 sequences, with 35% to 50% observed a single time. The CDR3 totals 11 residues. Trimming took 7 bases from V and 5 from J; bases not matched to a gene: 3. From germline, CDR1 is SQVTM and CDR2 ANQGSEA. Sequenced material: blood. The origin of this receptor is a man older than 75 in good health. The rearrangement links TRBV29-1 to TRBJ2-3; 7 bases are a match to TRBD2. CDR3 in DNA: TGCAGCGCTCCGGGAGGAGATACGCAGTATTTT. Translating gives CSAPGGDTQYF.